Listed below are T cell receptor beta chains from one sample, sequenced in a study of T cell changes during pregnancy in multiple sclerosis. The repertoire was sequenced with immunoSEQ multiplex PCR; TCRdb's copy has only in-frame clones and lacks some. The sample shows approximately 32,000 clones, 75% to 90% of them seen only once. Sequencing used CD8+ T cells from peripheral blood mononuclear cells, obtained in the second trimester of pregnancy. The receptor source for this set is a female donor with multiple sclerosis, enrolled in a pregnancy study. Both conserved end residues are part of each CDR3. A D gene is named only where the DNA matches it firmly. Where a row states a size, it is once, few, many or the class of an expanded clone; other rows omit it.

TGTGCCAGCAGCTCCACAGGGAACGAGCAGTACTTC | CASSSTGNEQYF | NA | TRBJ2-7 | TRBV7-8 | NA
TGTGCCAGCAGTTACTCGGTCCCTGGGCCAAACACCATATATTTT | CASSYSVPGPNTIYF | NA | TRBJ1-3 | TRBV6-5 | once
TGTGCCAGCAGTTACGACCGGGGGGCGACCCAGTACTTC | CASSYDRGATQYF | NA | TRBJ2-5 | TRBV27 | NA
TGTGCCAGCAGTTCACTTTCGGGACTAGAGGACAATGAGCAGTTCTTC | CASSSLSGLEDNEQFF | TRBD2 | TRBJ2-1 | TRBV27 | NA
TGTGCCAGCAGCTTAATAACAGGGGGCTTAAATCAGCCCCAGCATTTT | CASSLITGGLNQPQHF | TRBD1 | TRBJ1-5 | TRBV7-2 | NA
TGTGCCAGCAGCCTAAGGGACAGGGGGCCTGGAAACACCATATATTTT | CASSLRDRGPGNTIYF | NA | TRBJ1-3 | TRBV21-1 | NA
TGTGCCAGCAGCGTTGGAGGGGCTGGGACTGAAGCTTTCTTT | CASSVGGAGTEAFF | NA | TRBJ1-1 | TRBV9 | NA
TGTGCCAGCAGTTACTCGACTTACGAGCAGTACTTC | CASSYSTYEQYF | NA | TRBJ2-7 | TRBV6-6 | NA
TGCAGCGTTGAATCCGGGACAGCTTCGAACACCGGGGAGCTGTTTTTT | CSVESGTASNTGELFF | TRBD1 | TRBJ2-2 | TRBV29-1 | NA
TGTGCCAGCAGCCCTGGGACTAGCGGGAGGGGTGAGCAGTTCTTC | CASSPGTSGRGEQFF | TRBD2 | TRBJ2-1 | TRBV28 | few
TGTGCCTGGAGCCTGCTCGACGAAGGGGACCAGTACTTC | CAWSLLDEGDQYF | NA | TRBJ2-5 | TRBV30 | NA
TGTGCCTGGAGAGGCCTAGCGGATCAAGAGACCCAGTACTTC | CAWRGLADQETQYF | TRBD2 | TRBJ2-5 | TRBV30 | NA
TGTGCCAGCAGTCCCGGGACAGTCAGTTCCTACGAGCAGTACTTC | CASSPGTVSSYEQYF | TRBD1 | TRBJ2-7 | TRBV28 | once
TGTGCCAGCCGGCCCGGGAGGGGGAACACTGAAGCTTTCTTT | CASRPGRGNTEAFF | NA | TRBJ1-1 | TRBV2 | NA
TGTGCCAGCAGTTTAAGCCCTTGGGACAGGGAGATCTCCTACGAGCAGTACTTC | CASSLSPWDREISYEQYF | TRBD1 | TRBJ2-7 | TRBV28 | NA
TGTGCCAGCAGTTCAAGCGGACGCCAAGAGACCCAGTACTTC | CASSSSGRQETQYF | NA | TRBJ2-5 | TRBV27 | once